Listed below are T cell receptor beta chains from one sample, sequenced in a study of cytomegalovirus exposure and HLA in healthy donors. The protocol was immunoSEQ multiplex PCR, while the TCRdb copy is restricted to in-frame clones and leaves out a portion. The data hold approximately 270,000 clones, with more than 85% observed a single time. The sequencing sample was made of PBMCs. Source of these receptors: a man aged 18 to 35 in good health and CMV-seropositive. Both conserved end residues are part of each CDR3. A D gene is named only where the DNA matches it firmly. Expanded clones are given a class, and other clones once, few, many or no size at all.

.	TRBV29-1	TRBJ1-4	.	TGCAGCGTTGGTGGTCAACTAGGGGAAAAACTGTTTTTT	CSVGGQLGEKLFF
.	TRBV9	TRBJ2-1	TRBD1	TGTGCCAGGCCGGGACAGGGAAGGAACAATGAGCAGTTCTTC	CARPGQGRNNEQFF
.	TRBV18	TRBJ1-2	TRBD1	TGTGCCAGCTCACCGGACAGGGTGAACTATGGCTACACCTTC	CASSPDRVNYGYTF
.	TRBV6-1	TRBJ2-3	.	TGTGCCAGCAGGGACAACTCTGGAGATACGCAGTATTTT	CASRDNSGDTQYF
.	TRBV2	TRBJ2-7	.	TGTGCCAGCAGTGCAGGGCCCAGCTCCTACGAGCAGTACTTC	CASSAGPSSYEQYF
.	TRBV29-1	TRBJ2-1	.	TGCAGCGTTGAAATGAACGGCGCCTACAATGAGCAGTTCTTC	CSVEMNGAYNEQFF
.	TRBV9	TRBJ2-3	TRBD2	TGTGCCAGCAGCATAGCGGGAGGTTACACAGATACGCAGTATTTT	CASSIAGGYTDTQYF
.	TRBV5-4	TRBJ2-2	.	TGTGCCAGCCGGCAGGTGGGGGTCGGGGAGCTGTTTTTT	CASRQVGVGELFF
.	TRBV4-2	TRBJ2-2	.	TGTGCCAGCAGCCAAGGCCTGGGGGGGCTGAACACCGGGGAGCTGTTTTTT	CASSQGLGGLNTGELFF
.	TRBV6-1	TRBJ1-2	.	TGTGCCAGCAGTGGCCGGGTTAACTATGGCTACACCTTC	CASSGRVNYGYTF
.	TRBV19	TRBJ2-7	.	TGTGCCAGTAGTATGCAGAGCGGCTCCTACGAGCAGTACTTC	CASSMQSGSYEQYF
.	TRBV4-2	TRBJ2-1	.	TGTGCCAGCAGCCCTCCTCCGGGGACCACCGGCTACTCCTACAATGAGCAGTTCTTC	CASSPPPGTTGYSYNEQFF
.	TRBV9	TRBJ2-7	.	TGTGCCAGCAGCCCTGACGGAACCTACGAGCAGTACTTC	CASSPDGTYEQYF
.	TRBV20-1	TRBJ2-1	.	TGCAGTGCTCGCCCGGCGTATGAGCAGTTCTTC	CSARPAYEQFF
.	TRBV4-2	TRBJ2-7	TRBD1	TGTGCCAGCAGCCCCGGACAGGGGGCTGCCTCCTACGAGCAGTACTTC	CASSPGQGAASYEQYF
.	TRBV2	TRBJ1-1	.	TGTGCCAGCAGTTACAGGGTAGGGGGGAACACTGAAGCTTTCTTT	CASSYRVGGNTEAFF
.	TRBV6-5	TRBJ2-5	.	TGTGCCAGCAGTTACGGGTTTTCAAGCCAAGAGACCCAGTACTTC	CASSYGFSSQETQYF
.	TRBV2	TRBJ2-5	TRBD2	TGTGCCAGCAGACTAGCGGGAGGGGGGGAGACCCAGTACTTC	CASRLAGGGETQYF
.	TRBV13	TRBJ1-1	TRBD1	TGTGCCAGCAGCTTTCTCCAGGGGGTTTCCGCTTTCTTT	CASSFLQGVSAFF
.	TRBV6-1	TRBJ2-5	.	TGTGCCAGCAGGCGGGAAGAGACCCAGTACTTC	CASRREETQYF
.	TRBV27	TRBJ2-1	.	TGTGCCAGCAGTTTAGCAGGTTTTGAGCAGTTCTTC	CASSLAGFEQFF
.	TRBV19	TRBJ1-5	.	TGTGCCACTTTGGACGGACCCAATCAGCCCCAGCATTTT	CATLDGPNQPQHF
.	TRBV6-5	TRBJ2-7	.	TGTGCCAGCAGTTACTCCGGAGAGGACTACGAGCAGTACTTC	CASSYSGEDYEQYF
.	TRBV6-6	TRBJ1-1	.	TGTGCCAGCAGTTACTCGTACAGGGTGGCTACTGAAGCTTTCTTT	CASSYSYRVATEAFF
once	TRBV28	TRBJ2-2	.	TGTGCCAGCAGTTTGAGGCATAACACCGGGGAGCTGTTTTTT	CASSLRHNTGELFF
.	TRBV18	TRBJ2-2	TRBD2	TGTGCCAGCTCACTTCGGAGCGGGAGGGCGTCCGGGGAGCTGTTTTTT	CASSLRSGRASGELFF
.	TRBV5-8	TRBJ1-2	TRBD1	TGTGCCAGCAGCTCGGCCTTGGGACAGTACTATGGCTACACCTTC	CASSSALGQYYGYTF
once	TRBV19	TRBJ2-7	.	TGTGCCAGTAGTTTGGGACCGGGCCTGGGGGAGCAGTACTTC	CASSLGPGLGEQYF
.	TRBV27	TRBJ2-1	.	TGTGCCAGCAGTTTATTGTCCAGGGACCATGAGCAGTTCTTC	CASSLLSRDHEQFF
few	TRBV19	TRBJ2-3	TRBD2	TGTGCCAGTAGAGTAGCGGGAGCGGATACGCAGTATTTT	CASRVAGADTQYF
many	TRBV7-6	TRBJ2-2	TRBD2	TGTGCCAGCAGCCCGATAGCGGGAGGGCCCACCGGGGAGCTGTTTTTT	CASSPIAGGPTGELFF
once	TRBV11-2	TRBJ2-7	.	TGTGCCAGCAGCCTTTCAATGTTGGAGCAGTACTTC	CASSLSMLEQYF
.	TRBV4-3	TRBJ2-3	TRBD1	TGCGCCAGCAGCCAGCACCTCATAGGGGGACAGGGGTCCACAGATACGCAGTATTTT	CASSQHLIGGQGSTDTQYF
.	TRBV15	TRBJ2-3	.	TGTGCCACCAGCAGAGATCGTGCGACGGATACGCAGTATTTT	CATSRDRATDTQYF
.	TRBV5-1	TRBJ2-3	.	TGCGCCAGCAGCTTGAGAGATACGCAGTATTTT	CASSLRDTQYF
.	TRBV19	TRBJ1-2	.	TGTGCCAGTAACAACAGGGCATTGGGCTACACCTTC	CASNNRALGYTF
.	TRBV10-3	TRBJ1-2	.	TGTGCCATCAGTCCGCGACAGCCGACTAACTATGGCTACACCTTC	CAISPRQPTNYGYTF
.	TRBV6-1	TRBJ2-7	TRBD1	TGTGCCAGCAGCGTGGACAGGGGGAGCGCCTACGAGCAGTACTTC	CASSVDRGSAYEQYF
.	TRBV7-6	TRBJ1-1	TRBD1	TGTGCCAGCAGCTTAGCGCAGGGGGAAAAAGCTTTCTTT	CASSLAQGEKAFF
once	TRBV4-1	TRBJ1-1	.	TGCGCCAGCAGCCAAGAAATGGAAAACACTGAAGCTTTCTTT	CASSQEMENTEAFF
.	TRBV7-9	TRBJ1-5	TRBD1	TGTGCCAGCAGCGATGGGGGACAGGGCCAGCATTTT	CASSDGGQGQHF
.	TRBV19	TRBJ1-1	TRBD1	TGTGCCAGTATACGGACAGGGGACACTGAAGCTTTCTTT	CASIRTGDTEAFF
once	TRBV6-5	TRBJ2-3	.	TGTGCCAGCAGCCTACAGGGAGGCACAGATACGCAGTATTTT	CASSLQGGTDTQYF
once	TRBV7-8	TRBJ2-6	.	TGTGCCAGCAGCTTAAATGCTGGGGCCAACGTCCTGACTTTC	CASSLNAGANVLTF
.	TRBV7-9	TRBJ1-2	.	TGTGCCAGCAGCTTAGACACGGCAAACTATGGCTACACCTTC	CASSLDTANYGYTF
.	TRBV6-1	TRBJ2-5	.	TGTGCCAGCAGTGATGGTTTGACGGCGGGACAGGAGACCCAGTACTTC	CASSDGLTAGQETQYF
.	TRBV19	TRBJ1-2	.	TGTGCCAGTAGTCCTGGGCGGGGGTTTAACTATGGCTACACCTTC	CASSPGRGFNYGYTF
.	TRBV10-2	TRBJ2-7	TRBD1	TGCGCCACCACGACAGGGAACCGCGAGCAGTACTTC	CATTTGNREQYF
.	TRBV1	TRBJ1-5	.	TGCACCAGCAGCCGGGACAGGGAAATTAATCAGCCCCAGCATTTT	CTSSRDREINQPQHF
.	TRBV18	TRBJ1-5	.	TGTGCCAGCTCACCGCAACGAATCTCCAATCAGCCCCAGCATTTT	CASSPQRISNQPQHF
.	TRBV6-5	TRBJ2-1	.	TGTGCCAGCAGTCCATCGTCGCTAGGGGCGGCTGAGCAGTTCTTC	CASSPSSLGAAEQFF
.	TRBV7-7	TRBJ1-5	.	TGTGCCAGCAGCTCCCGACAGACCAGTAGCAATCAGCCCCAGCATTTT	CASSSRQTSSNQPQHF
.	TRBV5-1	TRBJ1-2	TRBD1	TGCGCCAGCAGCTTCCAGACAGGGTCTGGCTATGGCTACACCTTC	CASSFQTGSGYGYTF
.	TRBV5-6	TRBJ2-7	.	TGTGCCAGCAGCTTGTCAGGGCAATCCTACGAGCAGTACTTC	CASSLSGQSYEQYF
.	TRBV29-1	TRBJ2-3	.	TGCAGCGTTGGGTGGGGCGGCCCAGATACGCAGTATTTT	CSVGWGGPDTQYF